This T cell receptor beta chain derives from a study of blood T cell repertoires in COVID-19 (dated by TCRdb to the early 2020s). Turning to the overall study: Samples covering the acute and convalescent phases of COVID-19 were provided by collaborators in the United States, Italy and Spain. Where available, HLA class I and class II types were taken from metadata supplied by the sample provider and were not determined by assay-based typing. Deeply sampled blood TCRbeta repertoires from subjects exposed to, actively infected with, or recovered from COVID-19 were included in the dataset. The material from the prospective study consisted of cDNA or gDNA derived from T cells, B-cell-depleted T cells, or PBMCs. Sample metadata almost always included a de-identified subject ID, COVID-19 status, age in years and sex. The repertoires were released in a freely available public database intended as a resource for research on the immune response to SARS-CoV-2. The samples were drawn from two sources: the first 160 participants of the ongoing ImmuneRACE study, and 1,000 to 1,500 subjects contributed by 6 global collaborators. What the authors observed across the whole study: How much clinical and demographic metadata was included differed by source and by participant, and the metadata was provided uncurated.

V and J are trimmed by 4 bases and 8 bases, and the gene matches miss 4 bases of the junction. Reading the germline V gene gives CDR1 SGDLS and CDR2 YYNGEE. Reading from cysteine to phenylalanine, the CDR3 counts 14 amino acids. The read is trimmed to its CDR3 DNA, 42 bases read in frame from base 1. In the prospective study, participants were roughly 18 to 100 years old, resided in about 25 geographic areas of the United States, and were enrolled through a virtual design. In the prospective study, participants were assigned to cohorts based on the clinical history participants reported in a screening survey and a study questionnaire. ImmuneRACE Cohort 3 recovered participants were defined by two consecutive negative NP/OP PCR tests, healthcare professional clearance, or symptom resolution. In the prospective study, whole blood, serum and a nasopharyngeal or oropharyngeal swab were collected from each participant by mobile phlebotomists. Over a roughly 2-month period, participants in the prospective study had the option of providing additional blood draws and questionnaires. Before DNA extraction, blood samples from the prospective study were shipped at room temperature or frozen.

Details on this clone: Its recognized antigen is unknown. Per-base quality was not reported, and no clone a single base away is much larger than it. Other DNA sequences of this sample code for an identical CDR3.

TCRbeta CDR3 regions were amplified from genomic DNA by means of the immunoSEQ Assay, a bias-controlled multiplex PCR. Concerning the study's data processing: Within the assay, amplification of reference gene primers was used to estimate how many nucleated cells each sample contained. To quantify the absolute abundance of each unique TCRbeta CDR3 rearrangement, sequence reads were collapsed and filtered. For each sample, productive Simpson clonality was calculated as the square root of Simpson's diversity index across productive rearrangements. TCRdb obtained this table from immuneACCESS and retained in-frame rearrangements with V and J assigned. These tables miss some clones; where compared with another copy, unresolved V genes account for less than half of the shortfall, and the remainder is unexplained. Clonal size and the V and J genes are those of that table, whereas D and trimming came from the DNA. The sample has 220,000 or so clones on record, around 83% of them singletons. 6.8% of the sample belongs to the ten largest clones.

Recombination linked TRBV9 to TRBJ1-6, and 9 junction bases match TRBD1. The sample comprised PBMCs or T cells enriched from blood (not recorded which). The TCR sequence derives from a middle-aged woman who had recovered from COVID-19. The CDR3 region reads CASSPRQGDSPLHF. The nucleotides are TGTGCCAGCAGCCCGCGACAGGGGGATTCACCCCTCCACTTT. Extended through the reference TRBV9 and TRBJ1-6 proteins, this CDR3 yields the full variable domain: DSGVTQTPKHLITATGQRVTLRCSPRSGDLSVYWYQQSLDQGLQFLIQYYNGEERAKGNILERFSAQQFPDLHSELNLSSLELGDSALYFCASSPRQGDSPLHFGNGTRLTVT.